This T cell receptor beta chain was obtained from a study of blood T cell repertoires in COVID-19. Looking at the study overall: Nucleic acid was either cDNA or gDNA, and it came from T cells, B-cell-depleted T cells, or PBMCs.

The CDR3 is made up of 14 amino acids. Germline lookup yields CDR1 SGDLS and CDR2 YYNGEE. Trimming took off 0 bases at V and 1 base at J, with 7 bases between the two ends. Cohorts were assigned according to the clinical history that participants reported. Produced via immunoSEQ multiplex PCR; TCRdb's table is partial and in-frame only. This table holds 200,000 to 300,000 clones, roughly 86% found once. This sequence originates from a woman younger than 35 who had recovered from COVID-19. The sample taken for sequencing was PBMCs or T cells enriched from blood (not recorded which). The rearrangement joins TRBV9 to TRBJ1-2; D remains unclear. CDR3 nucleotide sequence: TGTGCCAGCAGCGTAGCGAGTCGTAACTATGGCTACACCTTC. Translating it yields CASSVASRNYGYTF.